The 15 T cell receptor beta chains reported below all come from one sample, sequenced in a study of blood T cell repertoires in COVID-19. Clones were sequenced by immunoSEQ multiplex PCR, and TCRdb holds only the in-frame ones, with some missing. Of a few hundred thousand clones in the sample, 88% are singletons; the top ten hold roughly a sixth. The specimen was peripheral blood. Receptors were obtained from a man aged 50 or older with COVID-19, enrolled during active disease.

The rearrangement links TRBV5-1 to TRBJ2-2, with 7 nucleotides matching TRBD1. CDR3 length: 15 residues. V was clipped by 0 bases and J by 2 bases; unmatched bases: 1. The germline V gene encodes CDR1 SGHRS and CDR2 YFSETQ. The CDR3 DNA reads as TGCGCCAGCAGCTTGGACAGGGGAAACACCGGGGAGCTGTTTTTT. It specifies CASSLDRGNTGELFF.

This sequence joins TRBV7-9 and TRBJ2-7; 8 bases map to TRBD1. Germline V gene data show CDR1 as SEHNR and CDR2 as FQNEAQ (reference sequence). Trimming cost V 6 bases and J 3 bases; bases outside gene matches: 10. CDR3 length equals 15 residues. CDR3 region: CASRTSPGQDYEQYF. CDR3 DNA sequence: TGTGCCAGCAGAACGTCCCCGGGACAGGACTACGAGCAGTACTTC.

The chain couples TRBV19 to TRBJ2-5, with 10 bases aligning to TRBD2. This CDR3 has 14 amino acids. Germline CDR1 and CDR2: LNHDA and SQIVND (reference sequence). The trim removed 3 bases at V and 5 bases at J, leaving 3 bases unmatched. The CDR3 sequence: CASSMSGGGETQYF. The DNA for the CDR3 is TGTGCCAGTAGTATGAGCGGGGGGGGCGAGACCCAGTACTTC.

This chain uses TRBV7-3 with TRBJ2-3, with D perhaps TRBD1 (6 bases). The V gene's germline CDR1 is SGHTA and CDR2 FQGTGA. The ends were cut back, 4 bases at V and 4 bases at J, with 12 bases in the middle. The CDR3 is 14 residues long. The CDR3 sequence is CASSSRSGADTQYF. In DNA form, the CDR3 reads TGTGCCAGCAGCTCCCGTTCAGGGGCAGATACGCAGTATTTT.

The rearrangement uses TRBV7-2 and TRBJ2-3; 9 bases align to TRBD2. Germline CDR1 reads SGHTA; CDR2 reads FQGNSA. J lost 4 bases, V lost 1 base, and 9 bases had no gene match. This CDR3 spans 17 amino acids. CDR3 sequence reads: CASSLVSGSFFPDTQYF. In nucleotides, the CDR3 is TGTGCCAGCAGCTTAGTTAGCGGGAGTTTTTTCCCAGATACGCAGTATTTT.

CDR3 bases: TGTGCCAGCAGCTCCTGGGCGGGACTAGCGGAGAACACCGGGGAGCTGTTTTTT. Translating it yields CASSSWAGLAENTGELFF. This rearrangement joins TRBV11-3 to TRBJ2-2, with 11 positions matching TRBD2. V shed 4 bases and J 1 base; nucleotides not matched to a gene: 8. This CDR3 is built from 18 residues. CDR1 SGHNT and CDR2 YENEEA come from the germline V gene.

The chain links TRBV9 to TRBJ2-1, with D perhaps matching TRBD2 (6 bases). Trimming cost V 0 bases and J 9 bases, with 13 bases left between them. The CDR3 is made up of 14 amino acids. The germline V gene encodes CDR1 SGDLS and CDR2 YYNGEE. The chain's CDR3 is CASSVAMRRGEQFF. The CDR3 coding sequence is TGTGCCAGCAGCGTAGCTATGCGGAGGGGTGAGCAGTTCTTC.

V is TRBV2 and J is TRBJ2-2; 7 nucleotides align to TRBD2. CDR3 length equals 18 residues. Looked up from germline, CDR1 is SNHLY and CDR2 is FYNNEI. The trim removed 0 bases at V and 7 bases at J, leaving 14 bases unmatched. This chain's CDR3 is CASSEALIAGSRNGELFF. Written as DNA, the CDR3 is TGTGCCAGCAGTGAAGCGCTAATAGCGGGTTCTCGTAACGGGGAGCTGTTTTTT.

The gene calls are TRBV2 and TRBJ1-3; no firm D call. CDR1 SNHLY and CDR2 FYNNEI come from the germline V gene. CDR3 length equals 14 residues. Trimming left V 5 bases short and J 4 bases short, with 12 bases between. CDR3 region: CASSSRRVGNTIYF. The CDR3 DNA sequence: TGTGCCAGCAGTTCGCGGCGGGTCGGAAACACCATATATTTT.

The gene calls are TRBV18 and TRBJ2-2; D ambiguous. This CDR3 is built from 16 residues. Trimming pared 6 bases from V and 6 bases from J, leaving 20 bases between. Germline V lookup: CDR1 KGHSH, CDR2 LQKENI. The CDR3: CASSPSYGGVAGELFF. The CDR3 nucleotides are TGTGCCAGCTCCCCGTCGTATGGCGGAGTCGCCGGGGAGCTGTTTTTT.

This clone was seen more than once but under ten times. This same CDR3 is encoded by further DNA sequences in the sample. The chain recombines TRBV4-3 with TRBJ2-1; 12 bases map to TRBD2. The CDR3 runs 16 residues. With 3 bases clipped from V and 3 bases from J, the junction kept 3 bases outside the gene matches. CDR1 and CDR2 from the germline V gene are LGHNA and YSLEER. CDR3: CASSQETSGGYNEQFF. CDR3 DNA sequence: TGCGCCAGCAGCCAGGAGACTAGCGGGGGCTACAATGAGCAGTTCTTC.

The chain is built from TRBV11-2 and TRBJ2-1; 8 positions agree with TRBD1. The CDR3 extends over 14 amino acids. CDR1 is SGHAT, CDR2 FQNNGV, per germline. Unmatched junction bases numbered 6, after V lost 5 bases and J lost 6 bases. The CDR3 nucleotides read TGTGCCAGCAGCATCCGGGACAGGTCCAATGAGCAGTTCTTC. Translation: CASSIRDRSNEQFF.

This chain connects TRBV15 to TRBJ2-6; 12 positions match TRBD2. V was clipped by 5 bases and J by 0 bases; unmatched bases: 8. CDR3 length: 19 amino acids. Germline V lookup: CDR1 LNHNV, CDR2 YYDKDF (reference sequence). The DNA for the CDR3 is TGTGCCACCAGCCCTTCGACTAGCGGGGGATCCTCTGGGGCCAACGTCCTGACTTTC. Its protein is CATSPSTSGGSSGANVLTF.

This CDR3 reads CASSSGTSGGKQYF. In DNA, the CDR3 is TGTGCCAGCAGCAGCGGGACTAGCGGGGGGAAGCAGTACTTC. The chain combines TRBV27 with TRBJ2-7; TRBD2 agrees at 15 bases. CDR3 size: 14 residues. The trim removed 6 bases at V and 8 bases at J, leaving 5 bases unmatched. Per germline, CDR1 MNHEY and CDR2 SMNVEV (reference sequence).

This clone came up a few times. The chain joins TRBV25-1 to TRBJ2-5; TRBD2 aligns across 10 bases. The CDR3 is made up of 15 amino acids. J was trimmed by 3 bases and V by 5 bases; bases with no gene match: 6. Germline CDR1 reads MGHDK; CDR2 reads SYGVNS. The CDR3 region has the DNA TGTGCCAGCAGTTTGCTAGCGGGGGTCAAAGAGACCCAGTACTTC. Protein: CASSLLAGVKETQYF. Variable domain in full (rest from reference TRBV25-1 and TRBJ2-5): EADIYQTPRYLVIGTGKKITLECSQTMGHDKMYWYQQDPGMELHLIHYSYGVNSTEKGDLSSESTVSRIRTEHFPLTLESARPSHTSQYLCASSLLAGVKETQYFGPGTRLLVL.